This TCR beta chain was found in a study of blood T cell repertoires in COVID-19. CDR1 and CDR2 from the germline V gene are KGHSH and LQKENI. The V and J ends lost 4 bases and 8 bases, in that order; junction bases with no gene match: 8. CDR3 length: 14 amino acids. In the original workflow: Estimated nucleated cell counts came from reference gene primer amplification. Using immunoSEQ multiplex PCR, the repertoire was profiled, and TCRdb retains in-frame clones only, with some absent. From that table come the V and J calls and clone size; the DNA was used to work out D and trimming. The repertoire has around 15,000 clones, approximately 86% of them found once; the top ten carry approximately 14%.

The TCR comes from a human donor in a cohort sampled during active COVID-19. The chain joins TRBV18 to TRBJ2-1; TRBD2 matches at 7 bases. The sequenced sample was peripheral blood. The CDR3 region is CASSHERGGYEQFF. CDR3 DNA sequence: TGTGCCAGCTCACACGAGCGGGGTGGGTATGAGCAGTTCTTC.